The next 8 T cell receptor beta chains were all read from a single sample in a study of technical replicates of blood from several donors. Using immunoSEQ multiplex PCR, the repertoire was profiled, and TCRdb retains in-frame clones only, with some absent. This table has about 100,000 clones, approximately 95% appearing once. The sample taken for sequencing was T cells isolated from PBMCs. The source is a human donor in good health.

The genes are TRBV4-2 and TRBJ2-2; 11 bases match TRBD2. CDR3 length: 17 amino acids. V was clipped by 4 bases and J by 0 bases; unmatched bases: 4. The V gene's germline CDR1 is LGHNA and CDR2 YNFKEQ. CDR3 loop: CASSRGGLAANTGELFF. DNA of the CDR3: TGTGCCAGCAGCCGAGGGGGACTAGCGGCGAACACCGGGGAGCTGTTTTTT.

This rearrangement joins TRBV11-3 to TRBJ1-2, with TRBD1 as a possible D gene (6 bases). Per germline, CDR1 SGHNT and CDR2 YENEEA. This CDR3 region has 15 residues. Trimming stripped 5 bases from V and 0 bases from J, with 13 bases between. CDR3 sequence reads: CASSGRTDTNYGYTF. CDR3 in DNA: TGTGCCAGCAGCGGTAGGACAGACACTAACTATGGCTACACCTTC.

This sequence joins TRBV7-9 and TRBJ1-2; possible D gene TRBD1, 6 bases. CDR3 length: 17 residues. Trimming removed 5 bases from V and 2 bases from J, with 21 bases in between. Per germline, CDR1 SEHNR and CDR2 FQNEAQ (reference sequence). CDR3 loop: CASSHWPIPGENYGYTF. CDR3 sequence (DNA): TGTGCCAGCAGCCATTGGCCCATCCCAGGGGAGAACTATGGCTACACCTTC. Supplemented by reference TRBV7-9 and TRBJ1-2, the full variable domain reads DTGVSQNPRHKITKRGQNVTFRCDPISEHNRLYWYRQTLGQGPEFLTYFQNEAQLEKSRLLSDRFSAERPKGSFSTLEIQRTEQGDSAMYLCASSHWPIPGENYGYTFGSGTRLTVV.

This chain connects TRBV30 to TRBJ2-7; possible D gene TRBD1, 6 bases. Trimming left V 5 bases short and J 6 bases short, with 14 bases between. Germline CDR1 GTSNPN, CDR2 SVGIG (reference sequence). The CDR3 consists of 12 residues. DNA of the CDR3: TGTGCCTGGGGACAGACGGGGTCCGAGCAGTACTTC. Its translation is CAWGQTGSEQYF.

The chain carries TRBV6-6 and TRBJ2-2, with a possible D match to TRBD1 (6 bases). V was shortened by 7 bases and J by 1 base, with 10 bases between the two germline ends. The CDR3 is made up of 14 amino acids. Germline loops: CDR1 MNHNY, CDR2 SVGAGI (reference sequence). The CDR3 sequence: CASNGQLNTGELFF. DNA for the CDR3: TGTGCCAGCAACGGACAGCTGAACACCGGGGAGCTGTTTTTT.

The rearrangement links TRBV2 to TRBJ2-5; TRBD2 matches at 7 bases. J gave up 7 bases and V 2 bases, and 4 bases lay outside the gene matches. Germline-derived CDR1 and CDR2 are SNHLY and FYNNEI. The CDR3 covers 13 residues. The CDR3 sequence: CASSESGAVTQYF. The CDR3 bases are TGTGCCAGCAGTGAAAGCGGGGCGGTGACCCAGTACTTC.

The chain is built from TRBV28 and TRBJ1-1; tentative D call: TRBD1 (6 bases). Trimming pared 5 bases from V and 9 bases from J, leaving 7 bases between. Looked up from germline, CDR1 is MDHEN and CDR2 is SYDVKM. There are 10 residues in the CDR3. The CDR3 is CASSQGQAFF. CDR3 sequence (DNA): TGTGCCAGCAGTCAGGGGCAAGCTTTCTTT. Combining the CDR3 with reference TRBV28 and TRBJ1-1 gives the whole variable domain DVKVTQSSRYLVKRTGEKVFLECVQDMDHENMFWYRQDPGLGLRLIYFSYDVKMKEKGDIPEGYSVSREKKERFSLILESASTNQTSMYLCASSQGQAFFGQGTRLTVV.

The chain uses TRBV2 and TRBJ1-3, with 7 bases aligning to TRBD1. The CDR3 spans 15 residues. Germline assignment: CDR1 SNHLY and CDR2 FYNNEI. J was trimmed by 0 bases and V by 4 bases; bases with no gene match: 3. CDR3 coding DNA: TGTGCCAGCAGTGCTAGGACAGGCTCTGGAAACACCATATATTTT. This encodes CASSARTGSGNTIYF. The complete variable domain, with remaining parts taken from reference TRBV2 and TRBJ1-3, reads EPEVTQTPSHQVTQMGQEVILRCVPISNHLYFYWYRQILGQKVEFLVSFYNNEISEKSEIFDDQFSVERPDGSNFTLKIRSTKLEDSAMYFCASSARTGSGNTIYFGEGSWLTVV.